This TCR beta chain was captured in a study of early T cells in non-severe SARS-CoV-2 infection. For the study at large: The sequenced material was bulk RNA from unsorted whole blood, and its chains were unpaired. Study-level points and caveats: Matching results from VDJdb favored anti-spike CD8 responses, leaving private and CD4 specificities undetected.

This clonotype showed up many times. Its antigen is undetermined. Tagging with unique molecular identifiers was applied to individual cDNA molecules. TCRdb re-analysed the 5' RACE reads in MiXCR, keeping a single row per CDR3 protein. The sample has around 60,000 distinct CDR3 sequences, roughly 13% seen once. Sequenced input: whole blood. The receptor comes from an adult who was a healthcare worker with PCR-confirmed SARS-CoV-2 infection or an uninfected control (not recorded which).

CDR3 coding DNA: TGTGCCAGCAGTTTCGGGGCAGGGGGTTTCGATGAGCAGTTCTTC. This codes for CASSFGAGGFDEQFF. The chain recombines TRBV12-3 or TRBV12-4 with TRBJ2-1, with 7 positions matching TRBD1. The CDR3 has 15 residues. J gave up 8 bases and V 3 bases, and 10 bases lay outside the gene matches.